This T cell receptor beta chain was sequenced for a study of identical twins (dated by TCRdb to 2015 to 2016). About the investigation overall: TCR alpha and beta repertoires from monozygotic twins, unrelated adults of various ages and cord blood were deep-sequenced to test whether fetal clonotypes persist. To rule out contamination, replicate twin experiments were performed at different times with different library preparation protocols. What the authors observed across the whole study: Because the same donors could not be followed over many years, conclusions were based on cross-sectional statistical analysis. Zero-insertion analyses could be partly confounded by invariant T cells such as MAIT and iNKT, though diverse VJ usage argued against such confounding for most clonotypes. Fewer insertions were carried by abundant cord blood beta clonotypes; a weaker similar trend was observed in young adult naive repertoires, while no such trend was observed in memory repertoires. Compared with coincidental sharing between unrelated individuals, out-of-frame TCR alpha sequences shared between twins showed an excess of sequences with low generation probability. Out-of-frame TCR alpha sharing in monozygotic twins was systematically underestimated by recombination models, whereas sharing between unrelated individuals was in agreement with the recombination models. A weaker excess of twin sharing was found in beta out-of-frame sequences because the signal-to-noise ratio was lowered by fewer shared sequences.

Every donor was a healthy Caucasian. Using Miltenyi CD45RO+ enrichment and human naive T-cell isolation kits, memory (CD45RO+) and naive T cells were isolated from PBMC. The method was 5' RACE. TCRdb records Illumina HiSeq 2000 as the sequencer. Template switching introduced a universal primer binding site; the final cDNA contained a unique molecular identifier, enabling accurate counting of TCR cDNA molecules. Specific primers in the conserved constant-segment region were used to synthesize first-strand cDNA for the TCR alpha and beta chains. To control for contamination, every cDNA library carried two barcodes: a SMART-Mk sample barcode plus Illumina barcodes. TruSeq adapter sequences and Illumina sample barcodes were added in two successive PCR steps. TCR alpha and beta cDNA libraries were sequenced on the Illumina HiSeq platform with custom primers. In the original analysis: Raw reads were processed with MiGEC to extract unique molecular identifiers, and MiXCR was used to determine CDR3 positions. For each individual, recombination models were inferred using an EM algorithm with the repgenHMM and IGoR tools. The tcR package in R was used for shared clonotype analysis, with sharing normalized by the product of cloneset sizes. Out-of-frame nonproductive sequences were analyzed to study raw recombination free of thymic and clonal selection effects. Using fastp at Q25 and MiXCR, TCRdb reprocessed the public reads and kept productive beta chains. CDR3 protein duplicates are merged, each entry listing the most common genes and DNA. What appears here as the V and J calls and clone size reflects TCRdb's work, not the paper's. This sample comprises roughly 250,000 distinct CDR3 sequences, about 14% of them detected only once. In total, the top ten clones hold around 8.9% of the sample.

This clonotype was seen many times. Its antigen is currently not known. No qualities accompany the bases; no much larger clone lies one base away. CDR1 SGHNT and CDR2 YENEEA were looked up in the germline V gene. For this chain, trimming is 4 bases at the V end and 4 bases at the J end, and the number of junction bases without a gene match is 6. From the cysteine up to the phenylalanine, the CDR3 has a length of 16 residues. The entry retains the CDR3 DNA only, 48 bases that are in frame from base 1. This receptor chain uses TRBV11-3 and TRBJ2-2, with TRBD2 matching 10 junction bases. Sequencing used memory (CD45RO+) T cells sorted from blood. Read against the paper, the sample's cell subset or site label means: CD45RO+ enriched T cells. The sequence was obtained from a woman between 18 and 30 years old in good health. The CDR3: CASSSHLAGGTGELFF. The bases are TGTGCCAGCAGCTCCCACTTAGCGGGAGGCACCGGGGAGCTGTTTTTT.